The rows below give T cell receptor beta chains drawn from one sample of a study of T cell responses to AZD1222 COVID-19 vaccine. Sequenced by immunoSEQ multiplex PCR; TCRdb stores in-frame clones only, minus some. The table includes 150,000 to 200,000 clones, around 92% detected once. The sequences come from peripheral blood, collected 28 days after the second AZD1222 dose. These TCRs come from an adult who received the AZD1222 COVID-19 vaccine. CDR3s include the opening cysteine and the closing phenylalanine or tryptophan. Fields, in order: V gene, clone size, J gene, D gene, CDR3 DNA, CDR3 protein. A D gene is named only where the DNA matches it firmly. Not every row has a clone size; where given, it reads once, few, many or a size class.

TRBV19	-	TRBJ2-2	-	TGTGCCAGTACCTCCGAAGACCGAAACACCGGGGAGCTGTTTTTT	CASTSEDRNTGELFF
TRBV20-1	-	TRBJ1-5	-	TGCAGTGCTAGTAGGGGATATAGCAATCAGCCCCAGCATTTT	CSASRGYSNQPQHF
TRBV29-1	-	TRBJ1-1	-	TGCAGCGTTGACAGGGGAGGCGGTGAAGCTTTCTTT	CSVDRGGGEAFF
TRBV30	-	TRBJ1-2	TRBD1	TGTGCCTGGAGTGTGGCGGGACAGGGACCCGCCTCGTATGGCTACACCTTC	CAWSVAGQGPASYGYTF
TRBV9	-	TRBJ2-5	-	TGTGCCAGCAGCGTAGCGCCCAGCGGACAAGAGACCCAGTACTTC	CASSVAPSGQETQYF
TRBV28	-	TRBJ2-1	TRBD2	TGTGCCAGCAGTTTTATAGGTCTAGCGGGACAAAGAGGAAATTACAATGAGCAGTTCTTC	CASSFIGLAGQRGNYNEQFF
TRBV10-3	-	TRBJ2-1	TRBD2	TGTGCCATCAGTGATAAGCGGGAGACCAGGAATGAGCAGTTCTTC	CAISDKRETRNEQFF
TRBV2	-	TRBJ2-7	-	TGTGCCAGCAGCCCGCCCTCAGGGCGGGTTGGCCACGAGCAGTACTTC	CASSPPSGRVGHEQYF
TRBV30	-	TRBJ2-1	-	TGTGCCTGGGGGCCGTCCTACAATGAGCAGTTCTTC	CAWGPSYNEQFF
TRBV15	-	TRBJ2-7	-	TGTGCCACCAGCAGGGCAGGGGGGTCCTACGAGCAGTACTTC	CATSRAGGSYEQYF
TRBV5-4	-	TRBJ1-2	TRBD1	TGTGCCAGCAGCCTGGGAGGGGGCGGCTACACCTTC	CASSLGGGGYTF
TRBV6-1	-	TRBJ1-5	-	TGTGCCAGCAGTGAAACAGGGAATCAGCCCCAGCATTTT	CASSETGNQPQHF
TRBV18	-	TRBJ2-7	-	TGTGCCAGCTCACCTTTCTCGGACAGTGGCGAGCAGTACTTC	CASSPFSDSGEQYF
TRBV18	-	TRBJ1-6	-	TGTGCCAGCTCACCCCAGGGGTTCGCTAATTCACCCCTCCACTTT	CASSPQGFANSPLHF
TRBV28	few	TRBJ1-1	TRBD1	TGTGCCAGCAGTTTCGGACAGGTTTTACTTCGCTTT	CASSFGQVLLRF
TRBV4-3	-	TRBJ2-6	-	TGCGCCAGCAGCGACGAAGTGTGGGGTAACGGGGCCAACGTCCTGACTTTC	CASSDEVWGNGANVLTF
TRBV7-2	-	TRBJ1-2	-	TGTGCCAGCAGCACACGGGACATCTATGGCTACACCTTC	CASSTRDIYGYTF
TRBV28	-	TRBJ1-5	-	TGTGCCAGCAGTAGGGGGGCGGGGGCTGATCAGCCCCAGCATTTT	CASSRGAGADQPQHF
TRBV6-1	-	TRBJ1-3	TRBD1	TGTGCCAGCAGTGGATGGACAGGCAGCTCTGGAAACACCATATATTTT	CASSGWTGSSGNTIYF
TRBV7-2	once	TRBJ1-1	TRBD1	TGTGCCAGCAGCTCCACGGGGACAGGAGCTTTCTTT	CASSSTGTGAFF
TRBV7-9	-	TRBJ2-7	-	TGTGCCAGCAGCTTAGTCATAATCCGGGGGAGGCCCTACGAGCAGTACTTC	CASSLVIIRGRPYEQYF
TRBV27	-	TRBJ1-4	TRBD1	TGTGCCAGCAGTAAGACAGGGGGAGGTGAAAAACTGTTTTTT	CASSKTGGGEKLFF
TRBV27	-	TRBJ1-2	-	TGTGCCAGCAGTTTTAGTGGGGGTGACTACACCTTC	CASSFSGGDYTF
TRBV12-5	-	TRBJ2-1	TRBD1	TGTGCTAGTGGTTTAGCCGGGACAGGTTTGTTCTTC	CASGLAGTGLFF
TRBV2	once	TRBJ2-1	-	TGTGCCAGCACCCTGGGCGGGGGCGTATACAATGAGCAGTTCTTC	CASTLGGGVYNEQFF
TRBV6-5	-	TRBJ2-6	-	TGTGCCAGCAGTTACTATTCTCCCGGGGCCAACGTCCTGACTTTC	CASSYYSPGANVLTF
TRBV7-9	-	TRBJ2-5	TRBD2	TGTGCCAGCAGCTCCGGGAGGGCCTGGGAAGAGACCCAGTACTTC	CASSSGRAWEETQYF
TRBV28	-	TRBJ1-2	-	TGTGCCAGCAGTCTCTATCAGGGCCAATACACCTTC	CASSLYQGQYTF
TRBV6-6	once	TRBJ1-1	-	TGTGCCAGCACCACGGGGGGAGAAGTGTGGACTGAAGCTTTCTTT	CASTTGGEVWTEAFF
TRBV28	-	TRBJ1-4	-	TGTGCCAGCAGTCTCCACGGTGCAACTAATGAAAAACTGTTTTTT	CASSLHGATNEKLFF
TRBV5-1	-	TRBJ1-2	-	TGCGCCAGCAGCTTGACTCAGACTAACTATGGCTACACCTTC	CASSLTQTNYGYTF
TRBV6-2/TRBV6-3	-	TRBJ2-3	-	TGTGCCAGCAGTGTTAGCGGCGAATCAGATACGCAGTATTTT	CASSVSGESDTQYF
TRBV5-1	once	TRBJ2-3	-	TGCGCCAGCAGCTCCTCACGGACTACAGATACGCAGTATTTT	CASSSSRTTDTQYF
TRBV27	-	TRBJ1-1	TRBD1	TGTGCCAGCAGTGCATCGACAGGGACTGAAGCTTTCTTT	CASSASTGTEAFF
TRBV5-1	-	TRBJ1-2	TRBD1	TGCGCCAGCAGCGACGGACAGGGCAACTATGGCTACACCTTC	CASSDGQGNYGYTF